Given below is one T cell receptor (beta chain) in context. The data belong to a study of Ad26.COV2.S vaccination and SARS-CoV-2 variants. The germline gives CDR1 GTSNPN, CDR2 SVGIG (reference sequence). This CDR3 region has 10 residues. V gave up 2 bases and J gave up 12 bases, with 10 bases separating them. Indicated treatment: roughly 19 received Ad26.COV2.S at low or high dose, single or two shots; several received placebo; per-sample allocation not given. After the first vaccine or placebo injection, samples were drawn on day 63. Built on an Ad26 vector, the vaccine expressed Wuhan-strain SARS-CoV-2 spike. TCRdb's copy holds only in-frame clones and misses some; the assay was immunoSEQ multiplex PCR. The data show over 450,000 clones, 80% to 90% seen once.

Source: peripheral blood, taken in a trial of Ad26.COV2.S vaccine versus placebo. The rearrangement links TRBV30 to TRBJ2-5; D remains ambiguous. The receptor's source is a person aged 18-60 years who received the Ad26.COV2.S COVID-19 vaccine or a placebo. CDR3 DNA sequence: TGTGCCTGGAGTCAAGGACGAGAGTACTTC. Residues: CAWSQGREYF.